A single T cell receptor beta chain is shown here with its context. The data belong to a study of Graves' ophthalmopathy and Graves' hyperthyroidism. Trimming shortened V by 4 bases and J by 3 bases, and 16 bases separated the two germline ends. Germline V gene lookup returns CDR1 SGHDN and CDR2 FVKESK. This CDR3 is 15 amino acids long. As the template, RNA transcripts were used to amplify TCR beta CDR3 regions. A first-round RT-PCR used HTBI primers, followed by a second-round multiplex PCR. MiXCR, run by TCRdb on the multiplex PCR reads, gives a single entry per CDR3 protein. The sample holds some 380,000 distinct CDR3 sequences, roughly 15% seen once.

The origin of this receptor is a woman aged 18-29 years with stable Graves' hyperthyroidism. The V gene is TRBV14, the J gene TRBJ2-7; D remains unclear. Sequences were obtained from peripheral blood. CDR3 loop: CASSPGSRGFYEQYF. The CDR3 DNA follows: TGTGCCAGCAGCCCCGGGTCCCGAGGATTCTACGAGCAGTACTTC. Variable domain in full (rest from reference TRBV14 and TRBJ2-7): EAGVTQFPSHSVIEKGQTVTLRCDPISGHDNLYWYRRVMGKEIKFLLHFVKESKQDESGMPNNRFLAERTGGTYSTLKVQPAELEDSGVYFCASSPGSRGFYEQYFGPGTRLTVT.